This T cell receptor beta chain emerged from a study of T cell clonality in common variable immunodeficiency. Study results and limitations: CVID subjects shared fewer TCRbeta clones than healthy controls did. Compared with healthy controls, CVID subjects showed increased TCRbeta clonality, mostly in about a third.

There are many counts of this clone. Antigen specificity is unknown. The read ends 3 residues early relative to the CDR3; the germline J gene fills the gap. Trimming shortened V by 0 bases and J by 9 bases, and 9 bases separated the two germline ends. Per germline, CDR1 SNHLY and CDR2 FYNNEI. The CDR3 extends over 14 amino acids. Caucasian heritage predominated among both patients and controls. Control and CVID samples contributed equal amounts of genomic DNA. Some clones are missing from TCRdb's copy, which holds only in-frame ones; the method was immunoSEQ multiplex PCR. This sample includes 50,000 or so clones with no singletons; its ten biggest clones take up 5% to 6.5%.

The sample consisted of peripheral blood mononuclear cells. The rearrangement links TRBV2 to TRBJ1-6; D unresolved. This TCR derives from a person aged 18-70 years in good health. The chain's CDR3 is CASSEAPGSSPLHF. The sequenced part of the CDR3 DNA is TGTGCCAGCAGTGAAGCGCCGGGTAGTTCACCC.